Each of the 18 T cell receptor beta chains below was sequenced from the same sample in a study of blood T cell repertoires in COVID-19. Repertoires were generated with immunoSEQ multiplex PCR, while TCRdb's copy carries only in-frame clones and drops some. The repertoire includes around 290,000 clones, roughly 86% of them detected once, and around 0.92% sits in the top ten. What was sequenced was PBMCs or T cells enriched from blood (not recorded which). The receptor source for this set is a woman under 40 who had recovered from COVID-19.

This chain uses TRBV5-6 with TRBJ1-1; tentative D call: TRBD1 (5 bases). This CDR3 comprises 17 residues. V lost 3 bases and J lost 1, with 19 bases in between. Germline CDR1 is SGHDT and CDR2 is YYEEEE. The CDR3 protein is CASSSFPGGGGNTEAFF. DNA of the CDR3: TGTGCCAGCAGCTCCTTCCCCGGCGGGGGAGGGAACACTGAAGCTTTCTTT. The full variable domain, with the rest looked up from reference TRBV5-6 and TRBJ1-1, is DAGVTQSPTHLIKTRGQQVTLRCSPKSGHDTVSWYQQALGQGPQFIFQYYEEEERQRGNFPDRFSGHQFPNYSSELNVNALLLGDSALYLCASSSFPGGGGNTEAFFGQGTRLTVV.

The table lists this clone with a count of one. This chain joins TRBV6-5 and TRBJ2-1; D unresolved. V was cut by 6 bases and J by 7 bases, with 13 bases left in between. From germline, CDR1 is MNHEY and CDR2 SVGAGI. This CDR3 is 13 amino acids long. As DNA, the CDR3 is TGTGCCAGCAGGCGTCTACCCACTAATGAGCAGTTCTTC. Encoded protein: CASRRLPTNEQFF.

This chain links TRBV11-2 with TRBJ2-7; 7 bases line up with TRBD2. With V trimmed by 1 base and J by 5 bases, 5 bases remained unmatched. CDR1 and CDR2 (germline): SGHAT, FQNNGV. The CDR3 has 14 residues. DNA for the CDR3: TGTGCCAGCAGCTTAGGGACTAGTCCCCACGAGCAGTACTTC. Amino acids: CASSLGTSPHEQYF. Full variable domain (missing parts from reference TRBV11-2 and TRBJ2-7): EAGVAQSPRYKIIEKRQSVAFWCNPISGHATLYWYQQILGQGPKLLIQFQNNGVVDDSQLPKDRFSAERLKGVDSTLKIQPAKLEDSAVYLCASSLGTSPHEQYFGPGTRLTVT.

The chain has TRBV18 and TRBJ2-3, with TRBD2 matching 8 bases. The CDR3 runs 16 residues. Germline V CDR1 and CDR2: KGHSH, LQKENI. V shed 2 bases, J shed 2 bases, and the junction held 6 bases outside the gene matches. CDR3 sequence reads: CASSPVAGGLTDTQYF. The DNA for the CDR3 is TGTGCCAGCTCACCAGTGGCGGGAGGACTCACAGATACGCAGTATTTT.

This clone was seen just once. V gene TRBV5-6 combines with J gene TRBJ2-2; a possible D gene is TRBD2 (6 bases). V was trimmed by 2 bases and J by 3 bases, leaving 11 bases between them. The germline V gene encodes CDR1 SGHDT and CDR2 YYEEEE. The CDR3 extends over 15 amino acids. CDR3 in DNA: TGTGCCAGCAGCTTAATAGGCGGGGACACCGGGGAGCTGTTTTTT. It codes for CASSLIGGDTGELFF.

The chain employs TRBV7-8 and TRBJ1-3, with D hard to call. The CDR3 spans 15 residues. Trimming removed 10 bases at V and 1 base at J, with 17 bases between. The germline CDR1 and CDR2 sequences are SGHVS and FQNEAQ. DNA for the CDR3: TGTGCCACCAAGCTTAGTCGGGATTCTGGAAACACCATATATTTT. Protein: CATKLSRDSGNTIYF.

The count of this clone is one. The V gene is TRBV7-9, the J gene TRBJ1-3; D may be TRBD1 (5 bases). V lost 2 bases and J lost 0, with 11 bases in between. Germline-derived CDR1 and CDR2 are SEHNR and FQNEAQ (reference sequence). The CDR3 covers 16 residues. As DNA, the CDR3 is TGTGCCAGCAGCTTACAGGGTGCCCACTCTGGAAACACCATATATTTT. Amino acids: CASSLQGAHSGNTIYF.

The chain links TRBV3-1 (or the pseudogene TRBV3-2) to TRBJ2-7; the D is unclear. The CDR3 is 13 residues long. The V end was cut by 4 bases, the J end by 2 bases, with 9 bases between. Germline V gene data show CDR1 as LGHDT and CDR2 as YNNKEL (reference sequence). The chain's CDR3 is CASSPRGPYEQYF. DNA for the CDR3: TGTGCCAGCAGCCCCCGAGGCCCCTACGAGCAGTACTTC.

The J gene is TRBJ2-5, the V gene TRBV5-5; TRBD2 might be the D (6 bases). The ends were cut back, 2 bases at V and 5 bases at J, with 13 bases in the middle. The CDR3 sequence is 14 residues long. The germline V gene has CDR1 SGHKS and CDR2 YYEKEE (reference sequence). In DNA form, the CDR3 reads TGTGCCAGCAGCTTAGGATATCGGGGGGAGACCCAGTACTTC. It codes for CASSLGYRGETQYF.

The rearrangement links TRBV28 to TRBJ2-7, with TRBD1 matching 9 bases. There are 14 residues in the CDR3. Per germline, CDR1 MDHEN and CDR2 SYDVKM. V was clipped by 3 bases and J by 7 bases; unmatched bases: 7. The CDR3, as DNA: TGTGCCAGCAGTTTGGACAGGGGTATGTGGGAGCAGTACTTC. Translating gives CASSLDRGMWEQYF.

CDR3 sequence (DNA): TGCAGCGTTGTAGGGAGGGGGGGTAAAGAGACCCAGTACTTC. Protein product: CSVVGRGGKETQYF. This sequence joins TRBV29-1 and TRBJ2-5, with D perhaps matching TRBD2 (7 bases). V shed 4 bases and J shed 3 bases, with 15 bases lying between them. Germline V gene lookup returns CDR1 SQVTM and CDR2 ANQGSEA. This CDR3 comprises 14 residues.

This clone was seen a single time. V and J are TRBV7-6 and TRBJ1-3; 8 bases map to TRBD1. The CDR3 covers 17 residues. Germline V lookup: CDR1 SGHVS, CDR2 FNYEAQ. Losses at the gene ends were 5 bases for V and 6 bases for J; bases not matched to a gene: 15. The CDR3 DNA is TGTGCCAGCAGCCGGACAGGGTCTATTTTCATGGAAAACACCATATATTTT. Protein product: CASSRTGSIFMENTIYF.

The V gene is TRBV9, the J gene TRBJ1-3; D is undetermined. CDR3 length equals 13 residues. In germline, CDR1 is SGDLS, CDR2 YYNGEE. Between the trimmed V and J ends, which lost 2 bases and 2 bases, there was a span of 5 bases. DNA for the CDR3: TGTGCCAGCAGCGTGTTAACTGGAAACACCATATATTTT. This sequence encodes CASSVLTGNTIYF. The entire variable domain, with the rest obtained from reference TRBV9 and TRBJ1-3, is as follows: DSGVTQTPKHLITATGQRVTLRCSPRSGDLSVYWYQQSLDQGLQFLIQYYNGEERAKGNILERFSAQQFPDLHSELNLSSLELGDSALYFCASSVLTGNTIYFGEGSWLTVV.

The rearrangement uses TRBV30 and TRBJ2-5, with TRBD1 as a possible D gene (5 bases). The CDR3 sequence is 15 residues long. Germline V lookup: CDR1 GTSNPN, CDR2 SVGIG (reference sequence). V was trimmed by 0 bases and J by 3 bases, leaving 14 bases between them. In DNA, the CDR3 is TGTGCCTGGAGTGTACAGGCGCCGGTAGAAGAGACCCAGTACTTC. It encodes CAWSVQAPVEETQYF.

This sequence joins TRBV6-4 and TRBJ2-6; D is unresolved. V lost 6 bases and J 0 bases, leaving 3 bases between the germline ends. The CDR3 sequence is 13 residues long. CDR1 and CDR2 from the germline V gene are MRHNA and SNTAGT. The DNA for the CDR3 is TGTGCCAGCAGAGCCTCTGGGGCCAACGTCCTGACTTTC. Amino acid sequence: CASRASGANVLTF.

A single count supports this clone. CDR3 in DNA: TGTGCCAGCAGTCGCGCGGGAAAAAGCTCCTACGAGCAGTACTTC. It specifies CASSRAGKSSYEQYF. The chain couples TRBV11-2 to TRBJ2-7, with a possible D match to TRBD2 (6 bases). The V gene lost 6 bases and the J gene lost 0 bases, with 15 bases spanning the gap. Germline assignment: CDR1 SGHAT and CDR2 FQNNGV. The CDR3 consists of 15 residues. Combining the CDR3 with reference TRBV11-2 and TRBJ2-7 gives the whole variable domain EAGVAQSPRYKIIEKRQSVAFWCNPISGHATLYWYQQILGQGPKLLIQFQNNGVVDDSQLPKDRFSAERLKGVDSTLKIQPAKLEDSAVYLCASSRAGKSSYEQYFGPGTRLTVT.

In nucleotides, the CDR3 is TGTGCCAGCAGCTTAGGGGACAGGGGCAACGAGCAGTACTTC. The encoded protein is CASSLGDRGNEQYF. The chain combines TRBV13 with TRBJ2-7; 9 bases map to TRBD1. CDR3 length: 14 residues. Germline loops: CDR1 PRHDT, CDR2 FYEKMQ (reference sequence). Trimming removed 0 bases from V and 5 bases from J; junction bases left unmatched: 2.

This clone was observed a single time. V and J are TRBV5-1 and TRBJ2-2, with 8 bases identical to TRBD2. Trimming removed 6 bases from V and 5 bases from J; junction bases left unmatched: 12. Looked up from germline, CDR1 is SGHRS and CDR2 is YFSETQ. This CDR3 contains 16 residues. CDR3 region: CASKLTAGDVTGELFF. The CDR3 region has the DNA TGCGCCAGCAAATTAACAGCGGGAGACGTAACCGGGGAGCTGTTTTTT. Filled out from reference TRBV5-1 and TRBJ2-2, the complete variable domain reads KAGVTQTPRYLIKTRGQQVTLSCSPISGHRSVSWYQQTPGQGLQFLFEYFSETQRNKGNFPGRFSGRQFSNSRSEMNVSTLELGDSALYLCASKLTAGDVTGELFFGEGSRLTVL.